This entry concerns a single T cell receptor beta chain. This record comes from a study of blood T cell repertoires in COVID-19. Overall study: The United States, Italy and Spain provided the acute and convalescent COVID-19 samples. T cells, B-cell-depleted T cells, or PBMCs supplied cDNA or gDNA.

TCRdb keeps only in-frame clones here, not all; method: immunoSEQ multiplex PCR. The sample yields about 280,000 clones, 88% seen once. Between the trimmed V and J ends, which lost 10 bases and 1 base, there was a span of 9 bases. This CDR3 is 12 amino acids long. Germline V gives CDR1 MNHEY, CDR2 SVGAGI. All enrollees were roughly 18 to 100 years old and from approximately 24 US areas. Grouping used clinical history reported by participants in a survey and questionnaire. The receptor comes from a woman aged 60-75 years in a cohort exposed to, infected with or recovered from COVID-19 (not recorded which). J is TRBJ2-3 and V is TRBV6-5; D is possibly TRBD2 (6 bases). Sequencing was carried out using PBMCs or T cells enriched from blood (not recorded which). The CDR3 protein is CATGVGTDTQYF. CDR3 DNA sequence: TGTGCCACGGGAGTTGGCACAGATACGCAGTATTTT.